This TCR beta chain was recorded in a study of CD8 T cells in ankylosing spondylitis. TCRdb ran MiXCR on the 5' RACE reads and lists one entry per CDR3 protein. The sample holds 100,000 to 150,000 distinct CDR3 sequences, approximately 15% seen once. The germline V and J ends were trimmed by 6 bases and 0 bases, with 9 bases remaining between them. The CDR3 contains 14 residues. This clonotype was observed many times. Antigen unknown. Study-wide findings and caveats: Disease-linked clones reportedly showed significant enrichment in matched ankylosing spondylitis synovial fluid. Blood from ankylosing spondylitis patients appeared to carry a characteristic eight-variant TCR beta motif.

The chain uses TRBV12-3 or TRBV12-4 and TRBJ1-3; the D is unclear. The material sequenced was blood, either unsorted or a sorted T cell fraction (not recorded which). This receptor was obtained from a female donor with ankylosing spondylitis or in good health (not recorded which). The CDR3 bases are TGTGCCAGCAGGTCCGGCGGCTCTGGAAACACCATATATTTT. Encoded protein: CASRSGGSGNTIYF.